The 24 T cell receptor beta chains given below trace back to one sample, sequenced in a study of T-cell reconstitution after alpha-beta-depleted transplantation in children. The TCRbeta library incorporated unique molecular identifiers. Each CDR3 protein is one row after TCRdb ran MiXCR on the PCR reads. Here the sample spans fewer than 550,000 distinct CDR3 sequences, about 16% being singletons. Specimen: PBMCs, mostly from graft donor cells, collected 360 days after TCRalphabeta/CD19-depleted stem cell transplant. Receptors originate from a boy under two years old who had a stem cell transplant for Wiskott-Aldrich syndrome, so the T cells may come from the graft donor.

This clonotype was counted between two and nine times. The V gene is TRBV15, the J gene TRBJ2-5; no clear D. Trimming left V 2 bases short and J 5 bases short, with 9 bases between. CDR3 size: 13 residues. Looked up from germline, CDR1 is LNHNV and CDR2 is YYDKDF (reference sequence). The CDR3 nucleotides are TGTGCCACCAGCAGAACCTGGGCGGAGACCCAGTACTTC. Translating gives CATSRTWAETQYF. Together with reference TRBV15 and TRBJ2-5, the CDR3 gives the full variable domain: DAMVIQNPRYQVTQFGKPVTLSCSQTLNHNVMYWYQQKSSQAPKLLFHYYDKDFNNEADTPDNFQSRRPNTSFCFLDIRSPGLGDTAMYLCATSRTWAETQYFGPGTRLLVL.

The chain uses TRBV12-3 or TRBV12-4 and TRBJ1-5, with D possibly matching TRBD1 (6 bases). Trimming stripped 2 bases from V and 6 bases from J, with 11 bases between. The CDR3 loop spans 14 amino acids. CDR3: CASSLRQGPQPQHF. For the CDR3, the DNA is TGTGCCAGCAGTTTACGGCAGGGGCCTCAGCCCCAGCATTTT.

This clonotype was recorded a few times. The V and J genes are TRBV6-2 or TRBV6-3 and TRBJ2-1; 8 nucleotides align to TRBD1. The length of the CDR3 is 15 residues. The germline V gene encodes CDR1 MNHEY and CDR2 SVGEGT. The ends lost 6 bases at V and 8 bases at J; junction bases unmatched: 12. The CDR3 loop is CASSGDRPLVDEQFF. The CDR3 bases are TGTGCCAGCAGCGGGGACAGGCCTCTAGTCGATGAGCAGTTCTTC.

The V call is TRBV7-9, the J call TRBJ2-7; no clear D gene. Per germline, CDR1 SEHNR and CDR2 FQNEAQ (reference sequence). The CDR3 totals 13 residues. V lost 3 bases and J lost 0, with 6 bases in between. The DNA of the CDR3 is TGTGCCAGCAGCTTGGAGTACTCCTACGAGCAGTACTTC. The encoded protein is CASSLEYSYEQYF.

The table lists this clonotype with a few counts. This rearrangement joins TRBV11-2 to TRBJ2-3, with D possibly matching TRBD1 (6 bases). With 0 bases removed from V and 2 bases from J, the gap between germline ends came to 15 bases. Germline V CDR1 and CDR2: SGHAT, FQNNGV. The length of the CDR3 is 17 residues. The CDR3 loop reads CASSLDAAKGVTDTQYF. Written as DNA, the CDR3 is TGTGCCAGCAGCTTAGATGCTGCAAAGGGGGTCACAGATACGCAGTATTTT.

The CDR3 reads CASSPWTSPFGNYEQYF. CDR3 nucleotides: TGTGCCAGCAGTCCCTGGACTTCTCCCTTTGGGAACTACGAGCAGTACTTC. The chain has TRBV27 and TRBJ2-7, with D possibly being TRBD2 (5 bases). Germline CDR1 MNHEY, CDR2 SMNVEV (reference sequence). V was pared by 5 bases and J by 3 bases, with 23 bases between. The CDR3 runs 17 residues.

The chain employs TRBV6-2 or TRBV6-3 and TRBJ2-1, with D perhaps being TRBD1 or TRBD2 (6 bases each). The CDR3 length is 17 residues. The germline V gene encodes CDR1 MNHEY and CDR2 SVGEGT. Trimming left V 2 bases short and J 15 bases short, with 29 bases between. The CDR3 loop is CASSYTLFEAGRGDRFF. The DNA of the CDR3 is TGTGCCAGCAGTTACACCCTCTTCGAAGCGGGTAGGGGGGATAGGTTCTTC.

The chain joins TRBV5-8 to TRBJ2-4; D is ambiguous. The CDR3 contains 12 residues. Germline assignment: CDR1 SGHTS and CDR2 YDEGEE. Trimming left V 9 bases short and J 13 bases short, with 20 bases between. CDR3 protein: CAMGPGVGQQYF. CDR3 in DNA: TGTGCCATGGGCCCTGGGGTAGGGCAGCAGTACTTC.

The sample holds a few counts of this clonotype. The rearrangement links TRBV15 to TRBJ2-4; TRBD1 aligns across 9 bases. Germline V gene sequence: CDR1 LNHNV, CDR2 YYDKDF (reference sequence). The junction had 6 bases not matched to a gene; V was cut back by 4 bases and J by 5 bases. The CDR3 runs 15 residues. The CDR3 spells CATSMWDRAENIQYF. CDR3 coding DNA: TGTGCCACCAGCATGTGGGACAGGGCCGAAAACATTCAGTACTTC. The full variable domain, in which reference TRBV15 and TRBJ2-4 provide the parts outside the CDR3, is DAMVIQNPRYQVTQFGKPVTLSCSQTLNHNVMYWYQQKSSQAPKLLFHYYDKDFNNEADTPDNFQSRRPNTSFCFLDIRSPGLGDTAMYLCATSMWDRAENIQYFGAGTRLSVL.

This clonotype was detected a few times. CDR3 coding DNA: TGTGCCACCCCGATGGGGGCGGGGGGCCATTACAATGAGCAGTTCTTC. It is translated as CATPMGAGGHYNEQFF. The chain couples TRBV12-3 or TRBV12-4 to TRBJ2-1, with 8 nucleotides matching TRBD2. The CDR3 has 16 residues. The V segment lost 10 bases and the J segment 4 bases; nucleotides outside the gene matches: 15.

The J gene is TRBJ2-5, the V gene TRBV5-1, with D perhaps assigned TRBD1 or TRBD2 (6 bases each). Germline V lookup: CDR1 SGHRS, CDR2 YFSETQ. Trimming cost V 4 bases and J 8 bases, with 12 bases left between them. This CDR3 has 12 amino acids. Here the CDR3 DNA reads TGCGCCAGCAGCAAGGGGGGAGACACCCAGTACTTC. Translation gives CASSKGGDTQYF.

This clonotype was seen a few times. The chain couples TRBV10-3 to TRBJ2-1; D gene ambiguous. Looked up from germline, CDR1 is ENHRY and CDR2 is SYGVKD. The CDR3 covers 17 residues. V lost 0 bases to trimming and J lost 3 bases, with 15 bases between them. Written as DNA, the CDR3 is TGTGCCATCAGTGAGTCTCATACCGGTAGCATCTACAATGAGCAGTTCTTC. Its translation is CAISESHTGSIYNEQFF.

This clonotype showed up just once. The CDR3 protein is CASSSYWESNQPQHF. The DNA for the CDR3 is TGTGCCAGCAGTTCATACTGGGAGAGCAATCAGCCCCAGCATTTT. This chain uses TRBV28 with TRBJ1-5; D uncertain. Germline loops: CDR1 MDHEN, CDR2 SYDVKM. Trimming removed 4 bases from V and 1 base from J, with 11 bases in between. CDR3 length equals 15 residues.

The chain recombines TRBV12-5 with TRBJ2-1; D unresolved. In germline, CDR1 is LGHNT, CDR2 FRNRAP. This CDR3 comprises 13 residues. V lost 7 bases to trimming and J lost 10 bases, with 17 bases between them. CDR3 DNA sequence: TGTGCTAGTGTCCTTGGCGGTAGCCAGGAGCAGTTCTTC. Amino acid sequence: CASVLGGSQEQFF. Based on the CDR3 plus reference TRBV12-5 and TRBJ2-1, the full variable domain is DARVTQTPRHKVTEMGQEVTMRCQPILGHNTVFWYRQTMMQGLELLAYFRNRAPLDDSGMPKDRFSAEMPDATLATLKIQPSEPRDSAVYFCASVLGGSQEQFFGPGTRLTVL.

The V call is TRBV12-3 or TRBV12-4, the J call TRBJ2-1; perhaps TRBD1 as D (6 bases). The CDR3 sequence is 15 residues long. The germline V and J ends were trimmed by 1 base and 2 bases, with 9 bases remaining between them. The CDR3 DNA is TGTGCCAGCAGTTTAGGGGGGCCCCCCTACAATGAGCAGTTCTTC. Residues: CASSLGGPPYNEQFF.

DNA for the CDR3: TGTGCCAGCTCACCTTCGACAGGGCCCTACGAGCAGTACTTC. The encoded protein is CASSPSTGPYEQYF. The chain couples TRBV18 to TRBJ2-7; the match to TRBD1 covers 7 bases. Looked up from germline, CDR1 is KGHSH and CDR2 is LQKENI. V gave up 3 bases and J gave up 2 bases; unmatched junction bases: 4. The length of the CDR3 is 14 residues.

V usage is TRBV6-2 or TRBV6-3 and J usage is TRBJ2-1; TRBD2 matches at 7 bases. This CDR3 is 11 amino acids long. Trimming cost V 7 bases and J 11 bases; bases outside gene matches: 5. Germline V gene lookup returns CDR1 MNHEY and CDR2 SVGEGT. The CDR3 loop reads CASTLGGKQFF. DNA for the CDR3: TGTGCCAGCACCTTGGGGGGGAAGCAGTTCTTC.

The rearrangement links TRBV5-1 to TRBJ2-3; tentative D call: TRBD2 (5 bases). V dropped 3 bases and J dropped 2 bases, with 10 bases sitting between them. This CDR3 is 14 amino acids long. The germline gives CDR1 SGHRS, CDR2 YFSETQ. CDR3 nucleotides: TGCGCCAGCAGCTGGTGGACTTACACAGATACGCAGTATTTT. It yields the protein CASSWWTYTDTQYF.

This clonotype was recorded a few times. The chain recombines TRBV10-3 with TRBJ2-7; D is unresolved. From germline, CDR1 is ENHRY and CDR2 SYGVKD. Between the trimmed V and J ends, which lost 3 bases and 5 bases, there was a span of 11 bases. This CDR3 has 13 amino acids. The CDR3 nucleotides are TGTGCCATCAGTGATCCGGGCATGCACGAGCAGTACTTC. This sequence encodes CAISDPGMHEQYF.

This clonotype came up many times. The rearrangement links TRBV6-1 to TRBJ2-5; D gene ambiguous. V lost 0 bases, J lost 5 bases, and 16 bases lay in between. The germline V gene encodes CDR1 MNHNS and CDR2 SASEGT. The CDR3 has 16 residues. As DNA, the CDR3 is TGTGCCAGCAGTGAAGCTGTGGACCCCCTAGGGGAGACCCAGTACTTC. Its translation is CASSEAVDPLGETQYF.

The chain employs TRBV5-1 and TRBJ2-7; no clear D gene. This CDR3 spans 14 amino acids. The V gene lost 1 base and the J gene lost 0 bases, with 8 bases spanning the gap. Germline CDR1 SGHRS, CDR2 YFSETQ. As DNA, the CDR3 is TGCGCCAGCAGCTTGTTAGCTCACTCCTACGAGCAGTACTTC. It yields the protein CASSLLAHSYEQYF.

This clonotype was seen a few times. This chain connects TRBV30 to TRBJ1-2; TRBD1 aligns across 8 bases. CDR1 and CDR2 from the germline V gene are GTSNPN and SVGIG (reference sequence). This CDR3 region has 13 residues. With V trimmed by 4 bases and J by 4 bases, 5 bases remained unmatched. This CDR3 reads CAWTTGVSYGYTF. The CDR3, as DNA: TGTGCCTGGACGACAGGGGTTAGCTATGGCTACACCTTC.

Here the CDR3 DNA reads TGTGCCAGCAGCCAAGTGGGACAGGGGGTAAAAGCAGATACGCAGTATTTT. The encoded protein is CASSQVGQGVKADTQYF. V and J are TRBV3-1 and TRBJ2-3, with 11 bases identical to TRBD1. CDR3 length: 17 amino acids. Germline V gene sequence: CDR1 LGHDT, CDR2 YNNKEL (reference sequence). V shed 1 base and J 4 bases; nucleotides not matched to a gene: 7.

This clonotype was observed a few times. The chain has TRBV20-1 and TRBJ2-5, with 13 bases lining up with TRBD2. V lost 2 bases and J lost 3; bases outside the gene matches: 9. In germline, CDR1 is DFQATT, CDR2 SNEGSKA (reference sequence). This CDR3 has 17 residues. For the CDR3, the DNA is TGCAGTGCTAGAAGCGGACTAGCGGGGGATTATGAAGAGACCCAGTACTTC. Its translation: CSARSGLAGDYEETQYF.